The present entry profiles one TCR beta chain with its context. TCRdb reanalysed the reads using MiXCR and keeps one entry per CDR3 protein. The sample lists approximately 700,000 distinct CDR3 sequences, less than 40% occurring once. These data originate in a study of T cell repertoires in cytomegalovirus infection. Across the whole study: Shared public TCR beta signatures pointed to both CMV infection and a matching HLA type.

Sequenced: PBMCs. The receptor comes from a human donor in good health (CMV status not recorded). Some clones in this sample may be carry-over from other donors' samples.

The DNA of the CDR3 is TGTGCCAGCAGTTTAAAGGCGAAGCACACAGATACGCAGTATTTT. It is translated as CASSLKAKHTDTQYF. This chain connects TRBV27 to TRBJ2-3; unclear D gene. The CDR3 sequence is 15 residues long. The V gene's germline CDR1 is MNHEY and CDR2 SMNVEV (reference sequence). V gave up 2 bases and J gave up 2 bases, with 11 bases separating them.